These 10 T cell receptor beta chains originate from one sample sequenced in a study of shared clonotypes between healthy human individuals. TCRdb keeps only in-frame clones here, not all; method: immunoSEQ multiplex PCR. The sample has fewer than 3 million clones; roughly 90% are singletons. Sequencing input: naive CD4+ T cells from PBMCs. Documented subset: CD45RA+ positively selected. The receptors shown here come from a man aged 18 to 35 in good health. Some clones in this sample may be carry-over from other donors' samples.

The chain links TRBV5-4 to TRBJ2-5, with 10 bases lining up with TRBD1. The CDR3 is 17 amino acids. The V segment lost 1 base and the J segment 5 bases; nucleotides outside the gene matches: 11. Germline V gives CDR1 SGHNT, CDR2 YYREEE (reference sequence). CDR3 in DNA: TGTGCCAGCAGCTTGCCCTTCGGGACAGGGGCGGAGGAGACCCAGTACTTC. This encodes CASSLPFGTGAEETQYF.

The CDR3 region has the DNA TGTGCCAGCAGTTATAACAGGGGGGATGAAAAACTGTTTTTT. This gives the protein CASSYNRGDEKLFF. V and J are TRBV6-5 and TRBJ1-4, with TRBD1 matching over 8 bases. The CDR3 has 14 residues. V trimming: 3 bases; J trimming: 6 bases; junction bases outside the gene matches: 3. The germline CDR1 and CDR2 sequences are MNHEY and SVGAGI.

In its sample, this clone was seen once. This chain joins TRBV7-8 and TRBJ1-1, with 7 bases identical to TRBD1. In germline, CDR1 is SGHVS, CDR2 FQNEAQ. This CDR3 region has 13 residues. V gave up 4 bases and J gave up 4 bases; unmatched junction bases: 3. CDR3 bases: TGTGCCAGCAGCTCGGACAGGCGCACTGAAGCTTTCTTT. This codes for CASSSDRRTEAFF.

CDR3 DNA sequence: TGTGCTAGTAAGAGGGAGGGCCGATTGATGGACATTCAGTACTTC. This sequence encodes CASKREGRLMDIQYF. V gene TRBV28 combines with J gene TRBJ2-4, with TRBD2 identical over 7 bases. This CDR3 comprises 15 residues. Per germline, CDR1 MDHEN and CDR2 SYDVKM.

CDR3 sequence: CASSFGAGGGYTF. In DNA form, the CDR3 reads TGTGCCAGCAGCTTTGGGGCGGGCGGGGGCTACACCTTC. This chain joins TRBV7-9 and TRBJ1-2, with D perhaps matching TRBD1 (5 bases). V lost 3 bases, J lost 8 bases, and 13 bases lay in between. Germline V CDR1 and CDR2: SEHNR, FQNEAQ (reference sequence). This CDR3 comprises 13 residues.

With respect to this clone: Other nucleotide sequences from this sample produce the same CDR3. The chain couples TRBV5-5 to TRBJ1-5, with TRBD1 as a possible D gene (6 bases). Looked up from germline, CDR1 is SGHKS and CDR2 is YYEKEE (reference sequence). The length of the CDR3 is 14 residues. The germline V and J ends were trimmed by 5 bases and 3 bases, with 12 bases remaining between them. DNA for the CDR3: TGTGCCAGCAGTTTTGACAGGTCCAATCAGCCCCAGCATTTT. Protein sequence: CASSFDRSNQPQHF.

This chain uses TRBV7-9 with TRBJ2-5; TRBD1 or TRBD2 may be the D gene (5 bases each). Germline V gives CDR1 SEHNR, CDR2 FQNEAQ (reference sequence). This CDR3 contains 16 residues. The ends were cut back, 5 bases at V and 5 bases at J, with 21 bases in the middle. CDR3: CASSPLRLGTAETQYF. CDR3 nucleotide sequence: TGTGCCAGCAGCCCACTACGGTTGGGGACCGCGGAGACCCAGTACTTC. The entire variable domain, with the rest obtained from reference TRBV7-9 and TRBJ2-5, is as follows: DTGVSQNPRHKITKRGQNVTFRCDPISEHNRLYWYRQTLGQGPEFLTYFQNEAQLEKSRLLSDRFSAERPKGSFSTLEIQRTEQGDSAMYLCASSPLRLGTAETQYFGPGTRLLVL.

The V and J genes are TRBV9 and TRBJ2-7; D remains unclear. CDR1 and CDR2 (germline): SGDLS, YYNGEE. The CDR3 length is 15 residues. The ends were cut back, 4 bases at V and 0 bases at J, with 14 bases in the middle. The DNA of the CDR3 is TGTGCCAGCAGCCTTGAATCGTCGGTCTCCTACGAGCAGTACTTC. Its translation: CASSLESSVSYEQYF.

This sequence joins TRBV18 and TRBJ1-3, with D unresolved. CDR3 length equals 16 residues. V dropped 2 bases and J dropped 0 bases, with 11 bases sitting between them. From germline, CDR1 is KGHSH and CDR2 LQKENI. The CDR3: CASSPSPPSSGNTIYF. CDR3 DNA: TGTGCCAGCTCACCAAGTCCGCCCAGCTCTGGAAACACCATATATTTT.

As to this clone: Within the sample, other DNA sequences also encode this same CDR3. The V gene is TRBV11-3, the J gene TRBJ2-7; 7 bases fit TRBD2. CDR1 and CDR2 (germline): SGHNT, YENEEA. The CDR3 is made up of 13 amino acids. J lost 2 bases, V lost 4 bases, and 2 bases had no gene match. The CDR3 DNA follows: TGTGCCAGCAGCTCGGGAGGAGCCTACGAGCAGTACTTC. As protein: CASSSGGAYEQYF. The entire variable domain, with the rest obtained from reference TRBV11-3 and TRBJ2-7, is as follows: EAGVVQSPRYKIIEKKQPVAFWCNPISGHNTLYWYLQNLGQGPELLIRYENEEAVDDSQLPKDRFSAERLKGVDSTLKIQPAELGDSAVYLCASSSGGAYEQYFGPGTRLTVT.